A selection of T cell receptor beta chains follows, all from one sample in a study of T cells in Graves' hyperthyroidism and ophthalmopathy. TCRdb itself ran the multiplex PCR reads through MiXCR, one entry per CDR3 protein. The top ten hold roughly 8% of the sample, which has more than 600,000 distinct CDR3 sequences, 16% seen once. The specimen was blood. Every receptor here comes from a man in his late teens or twenties with Graves' hyperthyroidism. Both conserved end residues are part of each CDR3. D genes are given only for firm matches. The listing skips clone size in some rows; elsewhere it reads once, few, many or a size class.

CDR3 protein: CACPIGPVQETQYF
CDR3 DNA: TGTGCCTGCCCCATAGGCCCGGTCCAAGAGACCCAGTACTTC
clone size: many
J gene: TRBJ2-5
V gene: TRBV7-8
D gene: .

CDR3 protein: CASRQSSTPYGYTF
CDR3 DNA: TGTGCCAGCAGGCAATCAAGTACTCCCTATGGCTACACCTTC
clone size: .
J gene: TRBJ1-2
V gene: TRBV5-5
D gene: .

CDR3 protein: CSVRWLTGNTIYF
CDR3 DNA: TGCAGCGTCCGTTGGCTCACTGGAAACACCATATATTTT
clone size: .
J gene: TRBJ1-3
V gene: TRBV29-1
D gene: .

CDR3 protein: CASSLPQGATYEQYF
CDR3 DNA: TGTGCCAGCAGTTTACCCCAGGGGGCGACCTACGAGCAGTACTTC
clone size: many
J gene: TRBJ2-7
V gene: TRBV28
D gene: TRBD1

CDR3 protein: CASTKTENYGYTF
CDR3 DNA: TGTGCCAGTACTAAGACAGAAAACTATGGCTACACCTTC
clone size: .
J gene: TRBJ1-2
V gene: TRBV19
D gene: .

CDR3 protein: CASSDSQVPETQYF
CDR3 DNA: TGTGCCAGTAGTGATTCTCAGGTCCCAGAGACCCAGTACTTC
clone size: .
J gene: TRBJ2-5
V gene: TRBV19
D gene: .

CDR3 protein: CASSQRPGEWHNSPLHF
CDR3 DNA: TGTGCCAGCAGCCAAAGACCGGGGGAGTGGCATAATTCACCCCTCCACTTT
clone size: .
J gene: TRBJ1-6
V gene: TRBV4-2
D gene: .

CDR3 protein: CASVASSYEQYF
CDR3 DNA: TGTGCCAGCGTGGCCAGCTCCTACGAGCAGTACTTC
clone size: many
J gene: TRBJ2-7
V gene: TRBV28
D gene: .

CDR3 protein: CASNPGLVNTGELFF
CDR3 DNA: TGTGCCAGCAACCCCGGGCTCGTGAACACCGGGGAGCTGTTTTTT
clone size: few
J gene: TRBJ2-2
V gene: TRBV12-3/TRBV12-4
D gene: .

CDR3 protein: CASSDPGQRKTQYF
CDR3 DNA: TGCGCCAGCAGCGACCCGGGACAGAGGAAGACCCAGTACTTC
clone size: many
J gene: TRBJ2-5
V gene: TRBV5-1
D gene: TRBD1

CDR3 protein: CASSDASGGYEQYF
CDR3 DNA: TGTGCCAGCTCAGATGCTAGCGGGGGCTACGAGCAGTACTTC
clone size: many
J gene: TRBJ2-7
V gene: TRBV18
D gene: TRBD2

CDR3 protein: CASSLNSVNTEAFF
CDR3 DNA: TGTGCCAGCAGTTTAAATTCCGTGAACACTGAAGCTTTCTTT
clone size: .
J gene: TRBJ1-1
V gene: TRBV12-3/TRBV12-4
D gene: .

CDR3 protein: CASSRLINYNEQFF
CDR3 DNA: TGTGCCAGCAGCAGACTCATAAATTACAATGAGCAGTTCTTC
clone size: .
J gene: TRBJ2-1
V gene: TRBV7-2
D gene: .

CDR3 protein: CASSPPTGGEWNIQYF
CDR3 DNA: TGTGCCAGCTCACCCCCGACAGGGGGCGAGTGGAACATTCAGTACTTC
clone size: few
J gene: TRBJ2-4
V gene: TRBV18
D gene: TRBD1

CDR3 protein: CASSPAPVYAFGRFTEAFF
CDR3 DNA: TGTGCCAGCAGCCCTGCTCCGGTGTACGCATTTGGTCGTTTCACTGAAGCTTTCTTT
clone size: few
J gene: TRBJ1-1
V gene: TRBV6-1
D gene: .

CDR3 protein: CASSLRKENTGELFF
CDR3 DNA: TGTGCCAGCAGTCTACGGAAGGAGAACACCGGGGAGCTGTTTTTT
clone size: few
J gene: TRBJ2-2
V gene: TRBV27
D gene: .

CDR3 protein: CASSFPLGDEKLFF
CDR3 DNA: TGTGCCAGCAGTTTCCCGCTGGGGGATGAAAAACTGTTTTTT
clone size: many
J gene: TRBJ1-4
V gene: TRBV28
D gene: .

CDR3 protein: CASSGLAGSKGELFF
CDR3 DNA: TGTGCCAGCAGTGGACTAGCGGGGAGTAAGGGGGAGCTGTTTTTT
clone size: .
J gene: TRBJ2-2
V gene: TRBV25-1
D gene: TRBD2

CDR3 protein: CASAPRGFYEQYF
CDR3 DNA: TGTGCCAGCGCCCCGAGGGGGTTCTACGAGCAGTACTTC
clone size: few
J gene: TRBJ2-7
V gene: TRBV27
D gene: .

CDR3 protein: CASSLNRGSATTGELFF
CDR3 DNA: TGTGCCAGCAGCTTAAATCGCGGGAGCGCAACAACCGGGGAGCTGTTTTTT
clone size: many
J gene: TRBJ2-2
V gene: TRBV7-3
D gene: TRBD2

CDR3 protein: CASSRTRRNQPQHF
CDR3 DNA: TGTGCCAGCAGCCGGACGAGGCGCAATCAGCCCCAGCATTTT
clone size: few
J gene: TRBJ1-5
V gene: TRBV12-3/TRBV12-4
D gene: .

CDR3 protein: CASSLDVGTDTQYF
CDR3 DNA: TGTGCCAGCAGCTTGGACGTCGGCACAGATACGCAGTATTTT
clone size: many
J gene: TRBJ2-3
V gene: TRBV7-9
D gene: .

CDR3 protein: CASSFLGGDRYEQYF
CDR3 DNA: TGTGCCAGCAGTTTTCTGGGTGGTGATAGATACGAGCAGTACTTC
clone size: many
J gene: TRBJ2-7
V gene: TRBV12-3/TRBV12-4
D gene: .

CDR3 protein: CASSLLTEGTEAFF
CDR3 DNA: TGTGCCAGCAGTCTCCTGACAGAGGGGACTGAAGCTTTCTTT
clone size: .
J gene: TRBJ1-1
V gene: TRBV6-1
D gene: .

CDR3 protein: CASSTGTGAMGEQYF
CDR3 DNA: TGTGCCAGCAGTACGGGGACAGGTGCCATGGGGGAGCAGTACTTC
clone size: many
J gene: TRBJ2-7
V gene: TRBV28
D gene: TRBD1

CDR3 protein: CASLWTGATDTQYF
CDR3 DNA: TGTGCCAGCCTCTGGACAGGCGCCACAGATACGCAGTATTTT
clone size: few
J gene: TRBJ2-3
V gene: TRBV7-9
D gene: TRBD1

CDR3 protein: CASIPSGIGDEQFF
CDR3 DNA: TGTGCCAGCATCCCTAGCGGGATAGGCGATGAGCAGTTCTTC
clone size: few
J gene: TRBJ2-1
V gene: TRBV28
D gene: TRBD2